The T cell receptor beta chain described here comes from a study of identical twins. For this clonotype: What it binds is unknown.

General study results and limits: Its conclusions, products of cross-sectional statistical analysis, did not come from following the same donors. Memory repertoires lacked the insertion deficit that abundant cord blood beta clonotypes showed.

Template switching added a universal primer binding site, and final cDNA carried unique molecular identifiers. Each CDR3 protein is one row after TCRdb ran MiXCR on the 5' RACE reads. The table includes more than 250,000 distinct CDR3 sequences, approximately 8% detected once. Trimming removed 6 bases from V and 4 bases from J; junction bases left unmatched: 9. The CDR3 consists of 15 residues. The germline gives CDR1 MNHNS, CDR2 SASEGT. These data were also reused for a study on yellow fever vaccine responses in identical twins.

The sequencing sample was made of memory (CD45RO+) T cells sorted from blood. The TCR originated in a woman under 30 in good health. The chain recombines TRBV6-1 with TRBJ1-1; TRBD1 matches 9 bases. DNA for the CDR3: TGTGCCAGCAGAATAGGGACAGGGTTGGGCACTGAAGCTTTCTTT. Its translation: CASRIGTGLGTEAFF.